This T cell receptor beta chain was recorded in a study of T cell clonotyping in hematopoietic cell transplantation (dated by TCRdb to the early 2020s). Regarding the complete study: Pretransplant samples from recipients were collected after cytoreduction. Patient recruitment ran from late 2015 to early 2017, and follow-up continued until September 2020 or death. A total of around 140 blood samples were collected in the study from approximately 32 consecutive transplant recipients and their related donors. General study outcomes and caveats: The sample size was limited, and CD4 and CD8 repertoire contributions could not be separated because cells were not sorted. Recipient repertoires showed only a small fraction of overlap with donor repertoires, and over 95% appeared de novo at the given depth. After transplant, TCR diversity in recipients dropped, and pathologically expanded clonotypes climbed progressively between day 30 and day 180. Broader posttransplant TCR repertoire diversity was predicted by donor and pretransplant recipient Inverse Simpson Index values.

TCR beta CDR3 regions were amplified from genomic DNA with the immunoSEQ assay, a bias-controlled multiplex PCR using V- and J-specific primers. A second PCR step added a proprietary barcode and Illumina adapter sequences to the CDR3 amplicons. An Illumina MiSeq instrument was used for sequencing of the CDR3 libraries. The paper's processing steps were these. immunoSEQ Analyzer 3.0 was used for export and quality control, with R Bioconductor and Immunarch used for downstream analyses. Repertoire metrics were calculated using only productive rearrangements within the normalized downsampled data set. In the normalized cohort, a clonotype counted as pathologically expanded if the clonotype was larger than 5 templates. The Inverse Simpson Index served as the measure of repertoire diversity. The non-normalized data set was used for CMV-specificity analyses so that all clonotypes could be captured. This is the immuneACCESS table as TCRdb keeps it, with only in-frame sequences that have V and J called. A part of the clones is gone; compared with another copy, unresolved V genes explain less than half, and the rest is unexplained. From that table come the V and J calls and clone size; the DNA was used to work out D and trimming. This sample is represented by 25,000 to 30,000 clones; approximately 77% of them were singletons. Of the sample, roughly 1.8% falls within the top ten clones.

The CDR3 runs 15 residues from the cysteine to the phenylalanine. Just CDR3 DNA is preserved here, 45 bases in frame from base 1. CDR1 and CDR2 were assigned from the germline V gene as SGHTA and FQGNSA. V sheds 3 bases and J sheds 9 bases, leaving 15 bases between their ends. The time point label of this sample denotes: recipient sample about 28 days before transplant, after cytoreduction. Recipient blood was collected about 28 days before transplant and at days 30, 100 and 180 after transplant. Nuclei Lysis Solution was used to extract genomic DNA from fresh or cryopreserved unfractionated peripheral blood mononuclear cells. Points on this clone: Its antigen is currently not known. No per-base quality is available; no much larger clone lies one base away.

This TCR derives from a man aged 35-49 years with acute myeloid leukemia. Some clones in this sample may be carry-over from other donors' samples. The source material was peripheral blood mononuclear cells, sampled before stem cell transplant. The sequence links TRBV7-2 to TRBJ1-6; the D segment cannot be called with confidence. The CDR3 is CASSFYRPDSSPLHF. The nucleotide sequence is given as TGTGCCAGCAGCTTTTATCGGCCGGATTCTTCACCCCTCCACTTT.